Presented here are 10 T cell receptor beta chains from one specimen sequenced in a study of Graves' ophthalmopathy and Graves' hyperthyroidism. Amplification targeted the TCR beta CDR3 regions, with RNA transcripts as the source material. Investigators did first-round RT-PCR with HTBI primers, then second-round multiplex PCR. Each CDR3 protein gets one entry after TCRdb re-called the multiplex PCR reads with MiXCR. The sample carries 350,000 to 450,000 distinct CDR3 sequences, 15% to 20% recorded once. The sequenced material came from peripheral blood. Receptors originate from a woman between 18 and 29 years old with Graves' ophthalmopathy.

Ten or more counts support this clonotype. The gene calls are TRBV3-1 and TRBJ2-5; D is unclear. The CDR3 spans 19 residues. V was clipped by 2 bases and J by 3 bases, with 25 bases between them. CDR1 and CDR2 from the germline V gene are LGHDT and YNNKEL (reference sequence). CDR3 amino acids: CASSQLLKPVRKDKETQYF. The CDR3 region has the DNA TGTGCCAGCAGCCAACTCTTAAAGCCTGTGCGGAAAGACAAAGAGACCCAGTACTTC.

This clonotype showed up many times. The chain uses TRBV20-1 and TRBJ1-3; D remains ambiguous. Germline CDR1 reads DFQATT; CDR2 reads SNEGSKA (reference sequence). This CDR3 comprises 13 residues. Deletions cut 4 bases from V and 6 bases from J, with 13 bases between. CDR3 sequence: CSAKREGINTIYF. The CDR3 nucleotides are TGCAGTGCTAAGAGGGAGGGAATAAACACCATATATTTT.

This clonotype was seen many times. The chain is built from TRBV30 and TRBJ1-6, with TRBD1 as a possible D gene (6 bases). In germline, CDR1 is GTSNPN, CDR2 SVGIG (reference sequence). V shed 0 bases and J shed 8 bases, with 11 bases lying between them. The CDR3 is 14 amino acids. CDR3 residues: CAWSVPGADSPLHF. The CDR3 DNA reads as TGTGCCTGGAGTGTACCAGGGGCGGATTCACCCCTCCACTTT. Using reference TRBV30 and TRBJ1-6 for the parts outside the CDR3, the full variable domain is SQTIHQWPATLVQPVGSPLSLECTVEGTSNPNLYWYRQAAGRGLQLLFYSVGIGQISSEVPQNLSASRPQDRQFILSSKKLLLSDSGFYLCAWSVPGADSPLHFGNGTRLTVT.

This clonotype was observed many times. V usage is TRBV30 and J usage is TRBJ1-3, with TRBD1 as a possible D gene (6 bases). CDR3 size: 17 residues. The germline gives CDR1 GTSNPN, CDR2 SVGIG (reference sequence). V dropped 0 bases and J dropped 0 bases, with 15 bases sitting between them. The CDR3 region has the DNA TGTGCCTGGAGTGTACAGGGTCCGGGGCGCTCTGGAAACACCATATATTTT. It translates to CAWSVQGPGRSGNTIYF.

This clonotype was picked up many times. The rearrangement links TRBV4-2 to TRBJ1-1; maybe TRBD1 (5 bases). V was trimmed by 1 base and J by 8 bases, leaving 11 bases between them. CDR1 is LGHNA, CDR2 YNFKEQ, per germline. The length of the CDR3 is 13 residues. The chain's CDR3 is CASSQAAQVEAFF. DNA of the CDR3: TGTGCCAGCAGCCAAGCAGCACAGGTAGAAGCTTTCTTT.

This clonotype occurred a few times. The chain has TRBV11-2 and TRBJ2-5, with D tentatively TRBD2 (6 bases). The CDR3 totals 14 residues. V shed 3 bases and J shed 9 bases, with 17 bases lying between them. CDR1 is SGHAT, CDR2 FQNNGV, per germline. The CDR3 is CASSFRELISAQYF. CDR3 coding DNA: TGTGCCAGCAGCTTCCGGGAGCTAATTTCGGCCCAGTACTTC.

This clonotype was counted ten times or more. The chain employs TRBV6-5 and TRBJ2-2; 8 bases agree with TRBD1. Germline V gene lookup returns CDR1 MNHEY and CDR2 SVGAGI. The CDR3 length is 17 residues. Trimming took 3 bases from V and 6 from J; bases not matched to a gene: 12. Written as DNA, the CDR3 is TGTGCCAGCAGTTATTCACCGGGACAGGAGATGGCCGGGGAGCTGTTTTTT. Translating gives CASSYSPGQEMAGELFF.

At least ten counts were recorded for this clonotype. The CDR3 here is CASSYGTGSYGYTF. The CDR3 DNA is TGTGCCAGCAGTTACGGGACAGGGTCCTATGGCTACACCTTC. The chain uses TRBV6-2 or TRBV6-3 and TRBJ1-2; 9 bases match TRBD1. Trimming took 2 bases from V and 4 from J; bases not matched to a gene: 2. The germline V gene encodes CDR1 MNHEY and CDR2 SVGEGT. CDR3 length: 14 amino acids.

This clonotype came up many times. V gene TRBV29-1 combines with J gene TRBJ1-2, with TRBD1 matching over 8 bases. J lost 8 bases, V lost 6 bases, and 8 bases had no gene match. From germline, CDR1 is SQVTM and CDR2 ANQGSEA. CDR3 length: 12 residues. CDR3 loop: CSVEGQEIGYTF. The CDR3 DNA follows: TGCAGCGTGGAGGGACAGGAAATCGGCTACACCTTC.

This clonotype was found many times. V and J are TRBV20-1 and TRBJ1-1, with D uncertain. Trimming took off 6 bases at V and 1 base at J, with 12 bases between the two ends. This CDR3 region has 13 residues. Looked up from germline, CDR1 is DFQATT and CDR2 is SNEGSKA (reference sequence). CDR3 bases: TGCAGTGCCGGTGGGGATCCGAACACTGAAGCTTTCTTT. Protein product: CSAGGDPNTEAFF.